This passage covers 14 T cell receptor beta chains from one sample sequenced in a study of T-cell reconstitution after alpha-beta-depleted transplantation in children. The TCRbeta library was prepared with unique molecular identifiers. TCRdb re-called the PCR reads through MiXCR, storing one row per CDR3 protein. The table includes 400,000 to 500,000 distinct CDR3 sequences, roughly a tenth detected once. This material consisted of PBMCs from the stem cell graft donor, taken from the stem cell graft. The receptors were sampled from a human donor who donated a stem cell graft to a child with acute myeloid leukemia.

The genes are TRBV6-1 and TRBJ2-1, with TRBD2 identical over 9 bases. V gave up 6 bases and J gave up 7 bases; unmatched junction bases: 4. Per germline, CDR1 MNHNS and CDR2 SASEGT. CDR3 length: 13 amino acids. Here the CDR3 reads CASRGLAENEQFF. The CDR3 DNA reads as TGTGCCAGCAGGGGACTAGCCGAGAATGAGCAGTTCTTC.

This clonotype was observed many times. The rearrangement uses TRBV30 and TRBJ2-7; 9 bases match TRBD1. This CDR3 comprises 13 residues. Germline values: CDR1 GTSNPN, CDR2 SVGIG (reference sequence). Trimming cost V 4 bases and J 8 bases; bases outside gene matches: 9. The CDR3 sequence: CAWTPGQGWQQYF. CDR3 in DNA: TGTGCCTGGACTCCGGGACAGGGATGGCAGCAGTACTTC. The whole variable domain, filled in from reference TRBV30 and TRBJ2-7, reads SQTIHQWPATLVQPVGSPLSLECTVEGTSNPNLYWYRQAAGRGLQLLFYSVGIGQISSEVPQNLSASRPQDRQFILSSKKLLLSDSGFYLCAWTPGQGWQQYFGPGTRLTVT.

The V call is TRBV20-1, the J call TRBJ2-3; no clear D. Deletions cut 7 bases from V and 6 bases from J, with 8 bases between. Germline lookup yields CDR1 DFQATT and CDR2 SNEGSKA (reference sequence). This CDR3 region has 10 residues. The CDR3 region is CSGARDTQYF. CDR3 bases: TGCAGTGGGGCTCGGGATACGCAGTATTTT.

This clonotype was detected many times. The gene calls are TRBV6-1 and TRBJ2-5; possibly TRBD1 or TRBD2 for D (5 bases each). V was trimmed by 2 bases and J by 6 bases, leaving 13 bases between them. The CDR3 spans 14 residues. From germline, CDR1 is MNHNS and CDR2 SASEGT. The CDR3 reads CASSENWQGQTQYF. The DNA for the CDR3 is TGTGCCAGCAGTGAAAATTGGCAGGGACAGACCCAGTACTTC.

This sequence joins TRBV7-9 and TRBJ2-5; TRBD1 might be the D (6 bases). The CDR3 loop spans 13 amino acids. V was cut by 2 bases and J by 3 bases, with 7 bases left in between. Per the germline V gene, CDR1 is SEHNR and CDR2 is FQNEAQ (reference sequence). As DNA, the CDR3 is TGTGCCAGCAGCTTACGGGACAAAGAGACCCAGTACTTC. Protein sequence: CASSLRDKETQYF.

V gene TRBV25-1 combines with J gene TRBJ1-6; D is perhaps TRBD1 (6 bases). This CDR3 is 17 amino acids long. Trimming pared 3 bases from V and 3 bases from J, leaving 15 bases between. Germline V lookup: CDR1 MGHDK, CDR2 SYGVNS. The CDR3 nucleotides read TGTGCCAGCAGTGACCCTTCCGGGGGCAGCTATAATTCACCCCTCCACTTT. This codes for CASSDPSGGSYNSPLHF.

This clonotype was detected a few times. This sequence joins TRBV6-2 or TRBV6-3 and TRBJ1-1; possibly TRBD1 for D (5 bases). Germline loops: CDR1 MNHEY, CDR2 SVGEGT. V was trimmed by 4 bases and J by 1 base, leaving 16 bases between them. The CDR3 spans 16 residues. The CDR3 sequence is CASSLTNGQPNTEAFF. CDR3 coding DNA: TGTGCCAGCAGTTTAACAAACGGACAACCGAACACTGAAGCTTTCTTT.

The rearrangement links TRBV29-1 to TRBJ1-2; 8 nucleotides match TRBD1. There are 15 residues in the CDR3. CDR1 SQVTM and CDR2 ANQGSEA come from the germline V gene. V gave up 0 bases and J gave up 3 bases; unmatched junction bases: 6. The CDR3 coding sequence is TGCAGCGTTGAAGATCTAGGACAGGGTGACTATGGCTACACCTTC. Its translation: CSVEDLGQGDYGYTF.

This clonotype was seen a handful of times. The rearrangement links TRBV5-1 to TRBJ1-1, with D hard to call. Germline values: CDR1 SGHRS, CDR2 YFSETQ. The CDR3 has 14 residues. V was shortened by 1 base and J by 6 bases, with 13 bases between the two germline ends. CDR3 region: CASSLWRVSAEAFF. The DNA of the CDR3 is TGCGCCAGCAGCTTGTGGAGGGTTTCGGCTGAAGCTTTCTTT.

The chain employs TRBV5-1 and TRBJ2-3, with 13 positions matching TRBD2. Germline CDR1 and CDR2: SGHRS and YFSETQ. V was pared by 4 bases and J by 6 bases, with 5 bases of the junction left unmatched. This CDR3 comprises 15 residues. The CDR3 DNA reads TGCGCCAGCAGCGGGGGACTAGCGGGAATTGATACGCAGTATTTT. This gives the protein CASSGGLAGIDTQYF.

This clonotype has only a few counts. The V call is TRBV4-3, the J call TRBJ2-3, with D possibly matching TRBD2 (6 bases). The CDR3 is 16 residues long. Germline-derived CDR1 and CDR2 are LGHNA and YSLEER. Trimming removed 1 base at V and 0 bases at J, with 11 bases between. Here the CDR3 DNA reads TGCGCCAGCAGCCAAGTGGAGGGCTCTAGCACAGATACGCAGTATTTT. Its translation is CASSQVEGSSTDTQYF.

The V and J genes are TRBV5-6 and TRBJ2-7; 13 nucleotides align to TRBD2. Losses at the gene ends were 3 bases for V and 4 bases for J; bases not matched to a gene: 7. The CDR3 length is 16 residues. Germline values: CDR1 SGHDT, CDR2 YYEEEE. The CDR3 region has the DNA TGTGCCAGCAGCTCGACTAGCGGGGGGACGACTTACGAGCAGTACGTC. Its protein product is CASSSTSGGTTYEQYV.

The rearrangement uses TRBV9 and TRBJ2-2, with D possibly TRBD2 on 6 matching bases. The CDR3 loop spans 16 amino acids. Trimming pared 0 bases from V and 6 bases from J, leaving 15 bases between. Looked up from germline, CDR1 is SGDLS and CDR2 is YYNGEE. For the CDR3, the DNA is TGTGCCAGCAGCGTAGACGGGGGAGCGGGCTCCGGGGAGCTGTTTTTT. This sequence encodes CASSVDGGAGSGELFF.

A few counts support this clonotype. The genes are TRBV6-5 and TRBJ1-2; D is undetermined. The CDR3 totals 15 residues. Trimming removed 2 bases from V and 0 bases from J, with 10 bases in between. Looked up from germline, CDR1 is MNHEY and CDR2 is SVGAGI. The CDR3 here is CASSYVQTPNYGYTF. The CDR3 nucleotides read TGTGCCAGCAGTTACGTTCAGACACCTAACTATGGCTACACCTTC.